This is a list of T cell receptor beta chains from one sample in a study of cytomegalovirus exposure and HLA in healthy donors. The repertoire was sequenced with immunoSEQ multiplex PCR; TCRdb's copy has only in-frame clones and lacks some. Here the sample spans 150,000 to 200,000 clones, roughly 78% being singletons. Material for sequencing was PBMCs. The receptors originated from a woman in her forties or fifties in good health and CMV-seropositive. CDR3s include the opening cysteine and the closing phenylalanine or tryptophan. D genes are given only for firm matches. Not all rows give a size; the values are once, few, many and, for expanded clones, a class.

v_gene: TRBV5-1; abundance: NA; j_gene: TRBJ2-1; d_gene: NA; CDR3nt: TGCGCCAGCAAGAAACCGATTTCAGGGACATGGAGCTCCTACAATGAGCAGTTCTTC; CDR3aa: CASKKPISGTWSSYNEQFF
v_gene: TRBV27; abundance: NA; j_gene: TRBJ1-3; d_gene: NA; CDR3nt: TGTGCCAGCAGTTCGGACATGTCCGGAAACACCATATATTTT; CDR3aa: CASSSDMSGNTIYF
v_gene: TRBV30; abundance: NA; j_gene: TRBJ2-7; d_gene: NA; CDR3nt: TGTGCCTGGAGTGTACGAAACAACTACGAGCAGTACTTC; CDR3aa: CAWSVRNNYEQYF
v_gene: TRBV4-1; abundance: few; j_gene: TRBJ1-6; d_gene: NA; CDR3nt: TGCGCCAGCAGCCAGATAACAGGGAACAATTCACCCCTCCACTTT; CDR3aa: CASSQITGNNSPLHF
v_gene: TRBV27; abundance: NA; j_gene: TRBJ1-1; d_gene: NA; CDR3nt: TGTGCCAGCACCCTGAGGCGTGGGACTGAAGCTTTCTTT; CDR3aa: CASTLRRGTEAFF
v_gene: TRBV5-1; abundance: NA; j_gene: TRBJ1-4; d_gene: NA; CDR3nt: TGCGCCAGCAGCTTGTGGGGCGCCGCTAATGAAAAACTGTTTTTT; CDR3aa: CASSLWGAANEKLFF
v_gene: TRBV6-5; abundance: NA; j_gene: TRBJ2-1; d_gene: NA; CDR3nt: TGTGCCAGCAGTTACCGCGGGGATCCCTCCAATGAGCAGTTCTTC; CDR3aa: CASSYRGDPSNEQFF
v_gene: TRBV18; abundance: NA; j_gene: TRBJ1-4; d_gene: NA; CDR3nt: TGTGCCAGCTCACCACCTCCAGGGGCTAATGAAAAACTGTTTTTT; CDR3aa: CASSPPPGANEKLFF
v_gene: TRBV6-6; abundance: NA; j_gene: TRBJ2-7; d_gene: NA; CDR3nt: TGTGCCAGCAGTTCCCCCTGGGGGGTTTCCTACGAGCAGTACTTC; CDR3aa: CASSSPWGVSYEQYF
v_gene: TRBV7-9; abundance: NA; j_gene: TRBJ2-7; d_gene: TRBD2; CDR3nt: TGTTCCAGCAGCCATCTCGAAGCGGGGTCTTTAGACGAGCAGTACTTC; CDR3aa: CSSSHLEAGSLDEQYF
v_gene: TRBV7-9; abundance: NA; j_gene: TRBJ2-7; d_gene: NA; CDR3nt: TGTGCCAGCAGCTCCCCGACAGGTCGGAACGAGCAGTACTTC; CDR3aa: CASSSPTGRNEQYF
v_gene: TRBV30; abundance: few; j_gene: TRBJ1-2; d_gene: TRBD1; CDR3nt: TGTGCCTGGGGGACCGGGACAGGCTATGGCTACACCTTC; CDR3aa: CAWGTGTGYGYTF
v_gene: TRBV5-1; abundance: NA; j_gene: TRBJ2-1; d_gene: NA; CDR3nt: TGCGCCAGCAGCCCCACCGGGGGTTCCTACAATGAGCAGTTCTTC; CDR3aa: CASSPTGGSYNEQFF
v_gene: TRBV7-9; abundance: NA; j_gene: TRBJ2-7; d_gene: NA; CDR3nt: TGTGCCAGCAGCTCATTGGCCGGTAGGGGCTACTACGAGCAGTACTTC; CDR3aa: CASSSLAGRGYYEQYF
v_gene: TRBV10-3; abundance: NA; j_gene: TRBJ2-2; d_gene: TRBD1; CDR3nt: TGTGCCATCAGTAGCCCGGGACAGAACAGCGTGAGTGGGGAGCTGTTTTTT; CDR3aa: CAISSPGQNSVSGELFF
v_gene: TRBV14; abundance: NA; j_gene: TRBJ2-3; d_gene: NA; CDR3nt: TGTGCCAGCAGCCAGTTCAGGGGACGGGGCACAGATACGCAGTATTTT; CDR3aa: CASSQFRGRGTDTQYF
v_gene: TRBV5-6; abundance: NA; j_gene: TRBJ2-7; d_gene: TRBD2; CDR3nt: TGTGCCAGCAGCAAAGGGACTACCTACGAGCAGTACTTC; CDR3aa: CASSKGTTYEQYF
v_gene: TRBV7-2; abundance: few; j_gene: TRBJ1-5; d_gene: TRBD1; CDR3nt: TGTGCCAGCAGCTTCAGGGGGGATCAGCCCCAGCATTTT; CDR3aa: CASSFRGDQPQHF
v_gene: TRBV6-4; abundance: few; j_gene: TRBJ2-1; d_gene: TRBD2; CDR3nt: TGTGCCAGCAGCAAGCGGGGGGGCAGTATCGATGAGCAGTTCTTC; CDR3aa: CASSKRGGSIDEQFF
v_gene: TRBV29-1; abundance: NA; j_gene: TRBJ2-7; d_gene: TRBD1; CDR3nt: TGCAGCGTTGTTCTGACAGGGGGCGGCAACGAGCAGTACTTC; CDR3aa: CSVVLTGGGNEQYF
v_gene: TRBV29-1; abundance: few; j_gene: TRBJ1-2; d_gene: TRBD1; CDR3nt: TGCAGCGTTGTGGGCCGGACAGGCATTTATGGCTACACCTTC; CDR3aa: CSVVGRTGIYGYTF
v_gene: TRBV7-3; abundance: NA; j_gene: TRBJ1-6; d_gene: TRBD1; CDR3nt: TGTGCCAGCAGCTTAGCAGGGGGCAGTTCACCCCTCCACTTT; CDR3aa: CASSLAGGSSPLHF